These T cell receptor beta chains were read from a single sample in a study of blood T cell repertoires in COVID-19. Only in-frame clones appear in the TCRdb table, and some are missing; sequencing was by immunoSEQ multiplex PCR. The profile shows some 190,000 clones, about 88% of them singletons. Source material: peripheral blood. These TCRs come from a woman between 35 and 50 years old who had recovered from COVID-19. CDR3s include the opening cysteine and the closing phenylalanine or tryptophan. The D gene is left open where the match is weak. Expanded clones get a size class; other rows say once, few or many, or leave the size out.

D gene: .; V gene: TRBV7-8; clone size: .; J gene: TRBJ2-1; CDR3 protein: CASSRQFNEQFF; CDR3 DNA: TGTGCCAGCAGTCGACAGTTTAATGAGCAGTTCTTC
D gene: .; V gene: TRBV15; clone size: .; J gene: TRBJ2-5; CDR3 protein: CATSRDRVQETQYF; CDR3 DNA: TGTGCCACCAGCAGAGATCGGGTCCAAGAGACCCAGTACTTC
D gene: TRBD1; V gene: TRBV6-6; clone size: .; J gene: TRBJ2-3; CDR3 protein: CASSYDLDRGSDTQYF; CDR3 DNA: TGTGCCAGCAGTTACGATCTGGACAGGGGATCAGATACGCAGTATTTT
D gene: .; V gene: TRBV6-5; clone size: .; J gene: TRBJ2-7; CDR3 protein: CASSYSRGLSSYEQYF; CDR3 DNA: TGTGCCAGCAGTTACTCAAGGGGACTGAGTTCCTACGAGCAGTACTTC
D gene: .; V gene: TRBV4-1; clone size: .; J gene: TRBJ1-1; CDR3 protein: CASSQEYRDTPNTEAFF; CDR3 DNA: TGCGCCAGCAGCCAAGAATATAGGGACACCCCGAACACTGAAGCTTTCTTT
D gene: .; V gene: TRBV30; clone size: .; J gene: TRBJ1-4; CDR3 protein: CAWSVQGVNEKLFF; CDR3 DNA: TGTGCCTGGAGTGTACAAGGGGTCAATGAAAAACTGTTTTTT
D gene: .; V gene: TRBV18; clone size: .; J gene: TRBJ1-2; CDR3 protein: CASSPNPDRTNYGYTF; CDR3 DNA: TGTGCCAGCTCACCTAACCCAGACAGGACTAACTATGGCTACACCTTC
D gene: TRBD1; V gene: TRBV7-9; clone size: .; J gene: TRBJ1-6; CDR3 protein: CASSLGGGPANSPLHF; CDR3 DNA: TGTGCCAGCAGCTTAGGAGGGGGCCCCGCCAATTCACCCCTCCACTTT
D gene: TRBD1; V gene: TRBV24-1; clone size: .; J gene: TRBJ1-2; CDR3 protein: CATSVMTGTNYGYTF; CDR3 DNA: TGTGCCACCAGTGTCATGACAGGGACTAACTATGGCTACACCTTC
D gene: TRBD1; V gene: TRBV3-1/TRBV3-2; clone size: .; J gene: TRBJ2-7; CDR3 protein: CASSLPPRTGTIYEQYF; CDR3 DNA: TGTGCCAGCAGTCTACCTCCCAGGACAGGGACGATCTACGAGCAGTACTTC
D gene: TRBD1; V gene: TRBV7-9; clone size: .; J gene: TRBJ2-2; CDR3 protein: CASSLKIRTGGAGGELFF; CDR3 DNA: TGTGCCAGCAGCTTAAAAATTCGGACAGGGGGCGCAGGCGGGGAGCTGTTTTTT
D gene: TRBD1; V gene: TRBV5-8; clone size: .; J gene: TRBJ2-7; CDR3 protein: CASSLGGVLRDRSYEQYF; CDR3 DNA: TGTGCCAGCAGCTTGGGAGGGGTTCTCCGGGACAGATCCTACGAGCAGTACTTC
D gene: .; V gene: TRBV7-9; clone size: .; J gene: TRBJ2-5; CDR3 protein: CASSLEGREYF; CDR3 DNA: TGTGCCAGCAGCTTAGAGGGCAGGGAGTACTTC
D gene: TRBD1; V gene: TRBV5-4; clone size: .; J gene: TRBJ1-6; CDR3 protein: CAASLQGGNSPLHF; CDR3 DNA: TGTGCCGCCAGCTTACAGGGGGGGAATTCACCCCTCCACTTT
D gene: .; V gene: TRBV5-1; clone size: .; J gene: TRBJ2-3; CDR3 protein: CASKDPGVVTSSTDTQYF; CDR3 DNA: TGCGCCAGCAAGGACCCGGGGGTAGTTACTTCTAGCACAGATACGCAGTATTTT
D gene: TRBD1; V gene: TRBV2; clone size: .; J gene: TRBJ2-2; CDR3 protein: CASKGTGGSTTGELFF; CDR3 DNA: TGTGCCAGCAAGGGAACAGGGGGTTCGACCACCGGGGAGCTGTTTTTT
D gene: TRBD1; V gene: TRBV18; clone size: .; J gene: TRBJ1-1; CDR3 protein: CASSPSRQGQNTEAFF; CDR3 DNA: TGTGCCAGCTCACCTTCTCGACAGGGTCAGAACACTGAAGCTTTCTTT
D gene: .; V gene: TRBV2; clone size: .; J gene: TRBJ1-2; CDR3 protein: CASSEADSDRAYGYTF; CDR3 DNA: TGTGCCAGCAGTGAAGCAGACAGCGACCGAGCCTATGGCTACACCTTC
D gene: .; V gene: TRBV19; clone size: .; J gene: TRBJ1-5; CDR3 protein: CATTPGERGYQPQHF; CDR3 DNA: TGTGCCACTACACCAGGGGAAAGGGGGTACCAGCCCCAGCATTTT
D gene: .; V gene: TRBV3-1/TRBV3-2; clone size: few; J gene: TRBJ2-6; CDR3 protein: CASSQGGGSGANVLTF; CDR3 DNA: TGTGCCAGCAGCCAAGGTGGAGGGTCTGGGGCCAACGTCCTGACTTTC
D gene: TRBD1; V gene: TRBV7-2; clone size: once; J gene: TRBJ1-5; CDR3 protein: CASSLDFGQGANQPQHF; CDR3 DNA: TGTGCCAGCAGCTTAGATTTTGGACAGGGGGCAAATCAGCCCCAGCATTTT
D gene: TRBD2; V gene: TRBV18; clone size: .; J gene: TRBJ2-3; CDR3 protein: CASSPRNPLADGLRRTDTQYF; CDR3 DNA: TGTGCCAGCTCACCGAGGAACCCACTAGCGGATGGGCTTAGACGGACAGATACGCAGTATTTT
D gene: .; V gene: TRBV19; clone size: .; J gene: TRBJ1-6; CDR3 protein: CASNPGGGKAPYNSPLHF; CDR3 DNA: TGTGCCAGTAACCCGGGGGGGGGCAAGGCTCCCTATAATTCACCCCTCCACTTT
D gene: .; V gene: TRBV9; clone size: .; J gene: TRBJ1-1; CDR3 protein: CASSVSLTGSTEAFF; CDR3 DNA: TGTGCCAGCAGCGTCAGCCTTACAGGGAGCACTGAAGCTTTCTTT
D gene: TRBD1; V gene: TRBV3-1/TRBV3-2; clone size: once; J gene: TRBJ1-5; CDR3 protein: CASSQVTGDQPQHF; CDR3 DNA: TGTGCCAGCAGCCAAGTTACAGGGGATCAGCCCCAGCATTTT
D gene: TRBD1; V gene: TRBV15; clone size: .; J gene: TRBJ1-6; CDR3 protein: CATSWGQSNSPLHF; CDR3 DNA: TGTGCCACCAGCTGGGGACAGTCAAATTCACCCCTCCACTTT
D gene: TRBD1; V gene: TRBV18; clone size: .; J gene: TRBJ1-5; CDR3 protein: CASARDRVLQPQHF; CDR3 DNA: TGTGCCAGCGCGCGGGACAGGGTGCTTCAGCCCCAGCATTTT
D gene: TRBD2; V gene: TRBV2; clone size: few; J gene: TRBJ2-7; CDR3 protein: CASTVAGRGEQYF; CDR3 DNA: TGTGCCAGCACCGTAGCGGGAAGGGGCGAGCAGTACTTC
D gene: .; V gene: TRBV4-2; clone size: .; J gene: TRBJ2-1; CDR3 protein: CASTLEHQGNEQFF; CDR3 DNA: TGTGCCAGCACCTTAGAGCACCAGGGCAATGAGCAGTTCTTC
D gene: TRBD2; V gene: TRBV28; clone size: .; J gene: TRBJ2-3; CDR3 protein: CASSDPSGISTDTQYF; CDR3 DNA: TGTGCCAGCAGTGATCCAAGCGGGATTAGCACAGATACGCAGTATTTT
D gene: .; V gene: TRBV6-5; clone size: .; J gene: TRBJ1-1; CDR3 protein: CASTTPGVATEAFF; CDR3 DNA: TGTGCCAGCACTACCCCCGGGGTGGCCACTGAAGCTTTCTTT
D gene: .; V gene: TRBV5-6; clone size: .; J gene: TRBJ1-1; CDR3 protein: CASSLGGPLKTEAFF; CDR3 DNA: TGTGCCAGCAGCTTGGGGGGGCCCCTGAAGACTGAAGCTTTCTTT
D gene: TRBD1; V gene: TRBV18; clone size: few; J gene: TRBJ2-2; CDR3 protein: CASSDRETNTGELFF; CDR3 DNA: TGTGCCAGCTCAGACAGGGAAACGAACACCGGGGAGCTGTTTTTT
D gene: TRBD1; V gene: TRBV28; clone size: .; J gene: TRBJ1-3; CDR3 protein: CASSPLGDRGGNTIYF; CDR3 DNA: TGTGCCAGCAGTCCACTAGGAGACAGGGGAGGAAACACCATATATTTT
D gene: .; V gene: TRBV4-3; clone size: .; J gene: TRBJ1-2; CDR3 protein: CASSQGRNIGYTF; CDR3 DNA: TGCGCCAGCAGCCAAGGGCGGAACATTGGCTACACCTTC
D gene: .; V gene: TRBV18; clone size: .; J gene: TRBJ2-1; CDR3 protein: CASSPGVGVNEQFF; CDR3 DNA: TGTGCCAGCTCACCAGGGGTGGGAGTCAATGAGCAGTTCTTC
D gene: TRBD1; V gene: TRBV5-1; clone size: .; J gene: TRBJ2-7; CDR3 protein: CASSPTSFGQGAYEQYF; CDR3 DNA: TGCGCCAGCAGCCCGACGTCTTTTGGACAGGGGGCCTACGAGCAGTACTTC
D gene: .; V gene: TRBV18; clone size: .; J gene: TRBJ2-2; CDR3 protein: CASSPLRTQTNTGELFF; CDR3 DNA: TGTGCCAGCTCACCATTGCGAACCCAAACGAACACCGGGGAGCTGTTTTTT
D gene: .; V gene: TRBV19; clone size: .; J gene: TRBJ1-1; CDR3 protein: CASSITFTGRGTEAFF; CDR3 DNA: TGTGCCAGTAGCATCACGTTTACAGGGAGGGGAACTGAAGCTTTCTTT
D gene: .; V gene: TRBV7-9; clone size: .; J gene: TRBJ2-1; CDR3 protein: CASSVLNTYEQFF; CDR3 DNA: TGTGCCAGCAGTGTCCTCAACACGTATGAGCAGTTCTTC
D gene: .; V gene: TRBV5-1; clone size: .; J gene: TRBJ1-1; CDR3 protein: CASSLSWNTEAFF; CDR3 DNA: TGCGCCAGCAGCTTATCCTGGAACACTGAAGCTTTCTTT
D gene: .; V gene: TRBV9; clone size: .; J gene: TRBJ2-7; CDR3 protein: CASSVGQLQSYEQYF; CDR3 DNA: TGTGCCAGCAGCGTAGGACAGCTCCAATCCTACGAGCAGTACTTC
D gene: TRBD2; V gene: TRBV9; clone size: .; J gene: TRBJ2-7; CDR3 protein: CASSFGLAGESEQYF; CDR3 DNA: TGTGCCAGCAGCTTCGGACTAGCGGGAGAATCCGAGCAGTACTTC
D gene: .; V gene: TRBV5-1; clone size: .; J gene: TRBJ2-3; CDR3 protein: CASSTRNTGTTVDGGTDTQYF; CDR3 DNA: TGCGCCAGCAGCACGCGAAACACCGGGACAACAGTTGACGGGGGCACAGATACGCAGTATTTT
D gene: .; V gene: TRBV7-6; clone size: .; J gene: TRBJ1-1; CDR3 protein: CASSLGFGANTEAFF; CDR3 DNA: TGTGCCAGCAGCTTAGGGTTTGGGGCGAACACTGAAGCTTTCTTT
D gene: TRBD1; V gene: TRBV5-1; clone size: .; J gene: TRBJ1-2; CDR3 protein: CASSWGTGYNYGYTF; CDR3 DNA: TGCGCCAGCAGCTGGGGGACAGGGTATAATTATGGCTACACCTTC
D gene: TRBD2; V gene: TRBV5-1; clone size: .; J gene: TRBJ2-3; CDR3 protein: CASSAGDTDTQYF; CDR3 DNA: TGCGCCAGCAGTGCGGGGGACACAGATACGCAGTATTTT
D gene: TRBD2; V gene: TRBV4-1; clone size: .; J gene: TRBJ2-7; CDR3 protein: CASSQPTSGNYEQYF; CDR3 DNA: TGCGCCAGCAGCCAACCTACTAGCGGAAACTACGAGCAGTACTTC
D gene: .; V gene: TRBV30; clone size: .; J gene: TRBJ1-5; CDR3 protein: CAWSVESNQPQHF; CDR3 DNA: TGTGCCTGGAGTGTGGAGTCAAATCAGCCCCAGCATTTT
D gene: .; V gene: TRBV6-1; clone size: few; J gene: TRBJ1-6; CDR3 protein: CASSELVARAGSSPLHF; CDR3 DNA: TGTGCCAGCAGTGAACTAGTTGCGAGGGCGGGTAGTTCACCCCTCCACTTT
D gene: TRBD1; V gene: TRBV18; clone size: .; J gene: TRBJ1-2; CDR3 protein: CASSPGQGKEYGYTF; CDR3 DNA: TGTGCCAGCTCACCCGGACAGGGTAAAGAGTATGGCTACACCTTC
D gene: TRBD1; V gene: TRBV7-2; clone size: .; J gene: TRBJ1-4; CDR3 protein: CASSLGQGVYNEKLFF; CDR3 DNA: TGTGCCAGCAGCTTGGGACAGGGGGTTTATAATGAAAAACTGTTTTTT
D gene: .; V gene: TRBV20-1; clone size: .; J gene: TRBJ1-4; CDR3 protein: CSARKGGLFF; CDR3 DNA: TGCAGTGCTAGAAAGGGAGGACTGTTTTTT
D gene: TRBD1; V gene: TRBV18; clone size: .; J gene: TRBJ1-5; CDR3 protein: CASSLGTGSFQPQHF; CDR3 DNA: TGTGCCAGCTCACTCGGGACAGGGTCGTTCCAGCCCCAGCATTTT
D gene: .; V gene: TRBV7-9; clone size: once; J gene: TRBJ1-1; CDR3 protein: CASSSGLLDTEAFF; CDR3 DNA: TGTGCCAGCAGCTCCGGACTGTTGGACACTGAAGCTTTCTTT
D gene: .; V gene: TRBV3-1/TRBV3-2; clone size: .; J gene: TRBJ1-2; CDR3 protein: CASSQGGMPLYGYTF; CDR3 DNA: TGTGCCAGCAGCCAAGGCGGGATGCCTCTCTATGGCTACACCTTC
D gene: .; V gene: TRBV19; clone size: .; J gene: TRBJ2-2; CDR3 protein: CASSSPGTGVTGELFF; CDR3 DNA: TGTGCCAGTAGTAGCCCGGGGACGGGGGTCACCGGGGAGCTGTTTTTT
D gene: .; V gene: TRBV9; clone size: .; J gene: TRBJ2-1; CDR3 protein: CASSVNRENTNEQFF; CDR3 DNA: TGTGCCAGCAGCGTCAACAGGGAGAATACCAATGAGCAGTTCTTC
D gene: TRBD1; V gene: TRBV7-2; clone size: .; J gene: TRBJ2-5; CDR3 protein: CASSSDRGRETQYF; CDR3 DNA: TGTGCCAGCAGCTCGGACAGGGGGAGGGAGACCCAGTACTTC